The clone carrying this T cell receptor beta chain was found a few times. Its antigen is undetermined. This record belongs to a study of cytotoxic CD8 clonotypes in ibrutinib-treated CLL. This CDR3 is built from 12 residues. The ends were cut back, 5 bases at V and 6 bases at J, with 11 bases in the middle. Per germline, CDR1 SEHNR and CDR2 FQNEAQ (reference sequence). Deep sequencing aimed at 1 in 200,000 to 1 in 1 million T cells' resolution. Using immunoSEQ multiplex PCR, the repertoire was profiled, and TCRdb retains in-frame clones only, with some absent. The sample records about 140,000 clones, around 81% being singletons. Study-wide findings and caveats: Contraction or stability on treatment characterized the public clonotypes, which were uncommon.

The sequenced sample was PBMCs, obtained after 36 months of ibrutinib treatment. The V gene is TRBV7-9, the J gene TRBJ2-7; TRBD1 or TRBD2 may be the D gene (5 bases each). This clonotype originated in a human donor with chronic lymphocytic leukemia. This chain's CDR3 is CASSPGLLEQYF. The CDR3, as DNA: TGTGCCAGCAGCCCGGGGCTGCTCGAGCAGTACTTC.